The clone carrying this TCR beta chain showed up many times. The antigen is unknown. This sample was included in a study of regulatory T cells in long-lasting Graves disease. The study, taken as a whole, reports: Researchers examined only peripheral blood and not thyroid tissue.

Relying on iRepertoire HTBI primers and Arm-PCR of CDR3 regions, the team built TCR beta libraries. TCRdb redid the calling of the multiplex PCR reads with MiXCR, one entry per CDR3 protein. Of 400,000 to 500,000 distinct CDR3 sequences listed, around a fifth are singletons. Time point described: persistent/refractory GD, antithyroid drugs over 5 years with positive TRAb. PBMC RNA was the source of the TCR library. An endocrinology unit in Xi'an, China, supplied the patients. The origin of this receptor is a female donor with Graves disease. Sequencing was performed on peripheral blood mononuclear cells (PBMCs), taken when the disease was refractory, from a patient treated with antithyroid drugs.

This CDR3 is CASSPYGTSGAEQYF. The CDR3, as DNA: TGTGCCAGCAGTCCATACGGGACTAGCGGGGCGGAGCAGTACTTC. The gene calls are TRBV12-3 or TRBV12-4 and TRBJ2-7, with 13 bases matching TRBD2. The length of the CDR3 is 15 residues. Trimming removed 5 bases from V and 7 bases from J; junction bases left unmatched: 8.